The T cell receptor beta chain under discussion was sequenced for a study of blood T cell repertoires in COVID-19. Sequencing was performed with immunoSEQ multiplex PCR; in TCRdb, only in-frame clones are kept and a portion is missing. Of 350,000 to 450,000 clones in the sample, approximately 87% were seen once. The V and J ends lost 5 bases and 3 bases, in that order; junction bases with no gene match: 6. CDR1 MDHEN and CDR2 SYDVKM come from the germline V gene. The length of the CDR3 is 15 residues. Sequenced material: PBMCs or T cells enriched from blood (not recorded which). The receptor was derived from a man aged 35 to 55 in a cohort exposed to, infected with or recovered from COVID-19 (not recorded which). The J gene is TRBJ2-7, the V gene TRBV28; 11 bases are a match to TRBD1. The CDR3 reads CASSIPGTGGYEQYF. CDR3 coding DNA: TGTGCCAGCAGTATCCCCGGGACAGGGGGCTACGAGCAGTACTTC.